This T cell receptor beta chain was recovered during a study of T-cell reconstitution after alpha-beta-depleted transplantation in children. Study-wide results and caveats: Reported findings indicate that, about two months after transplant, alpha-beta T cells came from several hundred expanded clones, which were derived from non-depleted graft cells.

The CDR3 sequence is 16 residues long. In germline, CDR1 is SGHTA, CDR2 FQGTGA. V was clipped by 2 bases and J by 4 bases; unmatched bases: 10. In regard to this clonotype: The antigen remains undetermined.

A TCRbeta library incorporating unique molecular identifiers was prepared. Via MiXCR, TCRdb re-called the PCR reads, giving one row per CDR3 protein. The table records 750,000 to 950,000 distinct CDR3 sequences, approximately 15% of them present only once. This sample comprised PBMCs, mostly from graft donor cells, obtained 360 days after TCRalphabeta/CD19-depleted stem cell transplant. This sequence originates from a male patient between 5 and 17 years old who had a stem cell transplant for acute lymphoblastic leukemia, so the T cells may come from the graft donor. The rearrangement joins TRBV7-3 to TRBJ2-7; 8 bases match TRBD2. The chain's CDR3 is CASSLLAGGTGYEQYF. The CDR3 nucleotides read TGTGCCAGCAGCTTACTGGCGGGAGGTACAGGTTACGAGCAGTACTTC.